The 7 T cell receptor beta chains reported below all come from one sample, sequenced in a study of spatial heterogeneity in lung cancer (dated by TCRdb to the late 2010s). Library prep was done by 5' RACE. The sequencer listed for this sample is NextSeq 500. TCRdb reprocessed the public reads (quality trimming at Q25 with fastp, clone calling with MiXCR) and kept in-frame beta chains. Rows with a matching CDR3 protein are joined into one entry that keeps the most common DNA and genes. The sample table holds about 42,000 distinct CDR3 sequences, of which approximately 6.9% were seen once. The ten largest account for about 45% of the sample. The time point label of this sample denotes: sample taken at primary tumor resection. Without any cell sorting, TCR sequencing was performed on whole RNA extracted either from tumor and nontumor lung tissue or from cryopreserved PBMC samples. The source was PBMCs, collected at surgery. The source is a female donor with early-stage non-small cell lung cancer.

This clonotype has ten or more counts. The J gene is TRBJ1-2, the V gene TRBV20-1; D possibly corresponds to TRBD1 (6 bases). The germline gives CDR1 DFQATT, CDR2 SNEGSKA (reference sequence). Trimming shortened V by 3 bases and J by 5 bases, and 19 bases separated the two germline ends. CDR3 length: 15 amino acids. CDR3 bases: TGCAGTGCTAGTTCCCTCGGGACACAGGTTTATGGCTACACCTTC. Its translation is CSASSLGTQVYGYTF.

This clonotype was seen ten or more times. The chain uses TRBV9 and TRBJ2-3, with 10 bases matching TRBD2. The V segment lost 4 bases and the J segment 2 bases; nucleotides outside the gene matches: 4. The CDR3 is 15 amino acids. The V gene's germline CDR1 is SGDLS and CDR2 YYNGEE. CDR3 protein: CASSRLAGDTDTQYF. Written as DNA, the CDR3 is TGTGCCAGCAGCCGCCTAGCGGGGGACACAGATACGCAGTATTTT.

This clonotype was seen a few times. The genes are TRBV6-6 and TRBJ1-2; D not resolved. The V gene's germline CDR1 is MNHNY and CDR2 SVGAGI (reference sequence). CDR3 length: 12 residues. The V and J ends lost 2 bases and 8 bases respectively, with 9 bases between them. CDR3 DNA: TGTGCCAGCAGTTACGGAGGGCAAGGCTACACCTTC. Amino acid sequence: CASSYGGQGYTF.

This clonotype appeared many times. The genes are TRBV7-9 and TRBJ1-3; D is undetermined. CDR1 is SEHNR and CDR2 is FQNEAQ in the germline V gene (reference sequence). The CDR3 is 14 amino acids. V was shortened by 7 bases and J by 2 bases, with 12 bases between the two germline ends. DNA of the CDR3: TGTGCCAGCACCTTGGCTGGAACTGGAAACACCATATATTTT. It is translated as CASTLAGTGNTIYF.

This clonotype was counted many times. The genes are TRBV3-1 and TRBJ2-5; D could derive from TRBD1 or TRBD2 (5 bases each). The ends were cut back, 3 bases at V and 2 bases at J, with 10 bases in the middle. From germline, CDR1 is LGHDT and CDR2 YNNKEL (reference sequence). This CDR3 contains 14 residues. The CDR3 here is CASSQGRLQETQYF. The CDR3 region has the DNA TGTGCCAGCAGCCAGGGACGATTACAAGAGACCCAGTACTTC.

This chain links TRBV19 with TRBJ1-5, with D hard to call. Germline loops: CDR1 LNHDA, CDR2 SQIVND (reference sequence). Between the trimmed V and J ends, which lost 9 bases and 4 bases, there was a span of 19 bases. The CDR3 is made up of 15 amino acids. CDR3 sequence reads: CASAVFVSGNQPQHF. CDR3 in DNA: TGTGCCAGCGCCGTATTCGTATCGGGGAATCAGCCCCAGCATTTT.

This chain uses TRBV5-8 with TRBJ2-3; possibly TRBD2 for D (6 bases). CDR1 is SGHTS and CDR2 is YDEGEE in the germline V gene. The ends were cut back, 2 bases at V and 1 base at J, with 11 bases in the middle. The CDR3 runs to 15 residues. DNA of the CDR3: TGTGCCAGCAGCTTCTCGGGACTCGGCACAGATACGCAGTATTTT. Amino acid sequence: CASSFSGLGTDTQYF.